This T cell receptor beta chain is drawn from a study of shared clonotypes between healthy human individuals. The study's findings and limits: In having few donors, the study represented limited genetic and exposure-history diversity.

Sequenced by immunoSEQ multiplex PCR; TCRdb stores in-frame clones only, minus some. In the table there are about 2.4 million clones, roughly 92% of which are singletons. None of the donors, who were healthy HIV-negative adults, had recently had acute infections or vaccinations. The CDR3 sequence is 14 residues long. Germline V gene data show CDR1 as SGDLS and CDR2 as YYNGEE. V was clipped by 5 bases and J by 3 bases, with 12 bases between them. Note on this clone: Antigen specificity is unknown.

Source material: naive CD4+ T cells sorted from blood. Subset indicated: CD45RA+ positively selected. The clonotype comes from a man between 18 and 35 years old in good health. The chain employs TRBV9 and TRBJ2-1; D is perhaps TRBD2 (6 bases). The CDR3 nucleotides read TGTGCCAGCAGTCAAAGCGGGCTCTACAATGAGCAGTTCTTC. Translated: CASSQSGLYNEQFF.